These 22 T cell receptor beta chains were sequenced from one sample in a study of T cell repertoires in cytomegalovirus infection. No antigen has been identified for these receptors. In TCRdb, the reads were re-called with MiXCR into one record per CDR3 protein. The data hold approximately 270,000 distinct CDR3 sequences, with approximately 22% observed a single time. Sequencing used cultured PBMCs, obtained from culture after CMV antigen stimulation. These receptors came from a human donor in good health (CMV status not recorded). Some clones in this sample may be carry-over from other donors' samples.

The chain employs TRBV28 and TRBJ2-3, with D possibly being TRBD2 (7 bases). Germline CDR1 MDHEN, CDR2 SYDVKM. This CDR3 has 17 amino acids. The germline V and J ends were trimmed by 4 bases and 2 bases, with 19 bases remaining between them. The CDR3: CASSWGGLPTFTDTQYF. As DNA, the CDR3 is TGTGCCAGCAGTTGGGGGGGCCTCCCGACGTTCACAGATACGCAGTATTTT.

CDR3 sequence (DNA): TGCGCCAGCAGCCAAGTTTCTTCAGATGATCAGCCCCAGCATTTT. As protein: CASSQVSSDDQPQHF. This chain uses TRBV4-1 with TRBJ1-5; D is uncertain. This CDR3 is 15 amino acids long. Germline values: CDR1 MGHRA, CDR2 YSYEKL. Trimming took off 1 base at V and 5 bases at J, with 12 bases between the two ends.

The V and J genes are TRBV10-3 and TRBJ2-3; no firm D call. Per germline, CDR1 ENHRY and CDR2 SYGVKD. This CDR3 has 12 residues. The CDR3 DNA sequence: TGTACCACCGCGGACCAGGCAGATACGCAGTATTTT. Amino acids: CTTADQADTQYF.

This clonotype has more than one count but fewer than ten. CDR3 amino acids: CASSLTTDRDTEAFF. CDR3 bases: TGTGCCAGCAGCTTAACCACCGACAGAGACACTGAAGCTTTCTTT. The chain links TRBV7-3 to TRBJ1-1; a possible D gene is TRBD1 (5 bases). CDR1 and CDR2 (germline): SGHTA, FQGTGA. There are 15 residues in the CDR3. The V end lost 0 bases, the J end lost 3 bases, and 11 bases lay between the germline ends.

With regard to this clonotype: This may stem from a read error, because a much larger clone lies one nucleotide away. The chain recombines TRBV11-2 with TRBJ1-6, with 7 bases aligning to TRBD1. Looked up from germline, CDR1 is SGHAT and CDR2 is FQNNGV. CDR3 length equals 15 residues. With 5 bases clipped from V and 12 bases from J, the junction kept 13 bases outside the gene matches. CDR3 sequence reads: CASSGGAGGFLPLHF. The CDR3 nucleotides read TGTGCCAGCAGCGGGGGGGCAGGGGGTTTTTTACCCCTCCACTTT.

This clonotype appeared many times. The V gene is TRBV28, the J gene TRBJ2-3; a possible D gene is TRBD1 (6 bases). Germline CDR1 MDHEN, CDR2 SYDVKM. V lost 5 bases and J lost 1, with 16 bases in between. The CDR3 is made up of 16 amino acids. CDR3 in amino acids: CASSPQRGIRTDTQYF. The CDR3 DNA is TGTGCCAGCAGTCCACAGAGGGGGATCCGCACAGATACGCAGTATTTT.

The CDR3 protein is CASSQSRPAIIAKNIQYF. The DNA of the CDR3 is TGTGCCAGCAGCCAATCCCGACCGGCCATCATAGCCAAAAACATTCAGTACTTC. The chain employs TRBV4-2 and TRBJ2-4; D is undetermined. The germline V and J ends were trimmed by 2 bases and 0 bases, with 17 bases remaining between them. Germline assignment: CDR1 LGHNA and CDR2 YNFKEQ. There are 18 residues in the CDR3.

This clonotype has just a few counts. The rearrangement joins TRBV7-2 to TRBJ1-1, with 11 bases identical to TRBD1. Looked up from germline, CDR1 is SGHTA and CDR2 is FQGNSA. The CDR3 length is 15 residues. Germline trimming cut 5 bases from V and 3 bases from J; bases unmatched to any gene: 5. CDR3 sequence reads: CASSAPGQGDTEAFF. Written as DNA, the CDR3 is TGTGCCAGCAGCGCCCCGGGACAGGGGGACACTGAAGCTTTCTTT.

The sample holds many counts of this clonotype. The chain links TRBV7-2 to TRBJ1-2; possibly TRBD1 for D (5 bases). This CDR3 has 17 amino acids. Germline V lookup: CDR1 SGHTA, CDR2 FQGNSA. Between the trimmed V and J ends, which lost 5 bases and 2 bases, there was a span of 21 bases. The CDR3 DNA follows: TGTGCCAGCAGCCCCGGGGGTGCAGGTCGCGCCAACTATGGCTACACCTTC. Protein product: CASSPGGAGRANYGYTF.

The genes are TRBV27 and TRBJ1-2, with 7 positions matching TRBD1. CDR1 is MNHEY and CDR2 is SMNVEV in the germline V gene (reference sequence). CDR3 size: 14 residues. Germline trimming cut 8 bases from V and 5 bases from J; bases unmatched to any gene: 11. In DNA form, the CDR3 reads TGTGCCAGCCGGTTAGCCGGACAGGTGTATGGCTACACCTTC. Translated: CASRLAGQVYGYTF.

V and J are TRBV7-9 and TRBJ2-7; D is possibly TRBD2 (5 bases). Germline assignment: CDR1 SEHNR and CDR2 FQNEAQ (reference sequence). V was shortened by 6 bases and J by 2 bases, with 8 bases between the two germline ends. This CDR3 contains 12 residues. In DNA, the CDR3 is TGTGCCAGCAGTTCCGGGACCTACGAGCAGTACGTC. It encodes CASSSGTYEQYV.

This clonotype was seen many times. The rearrangement joins TRBV7-8 to TRBJ1-2, with D perhaps TRBD1 (5 bases). CDR3 length equals 15 residues. Trimming stripped 3 bases from V and 7 bases from J, with 18 bases between. The V gene's germline CDR1 is SGHVS and CDR2 FQNEAQ. The CDR3 protein is CASSLSEARARGYTF. The CDR3 coding sequence is TGTGCCAGCAGCTTGTCTGAAGCCAGGGCCCGTGGCTACACCTTC.

The rearrangement uses TRBV28 and TRBJ1-2, with D uncertain. The CDR3 covers 12 residues. CDR1 and CDR2 from the germline V gene are MDHEN and SYDVKM. Trimming stripped 7 bases from V and 1 base from J, with 7 bases between. The CDR3 sequence is CASKTGNYGYTF. CDR3 sequence (DNA): TGTGCCAGCAAGACTGGTAACTATGGCTACACCTTC.

This clonotype came up a few times. This rearrangement joins TRBV5-6 to TRBJ2-7, with D hard to call. V was trimmed by 4 bases and J by 12 bases, leaving 17 bases between them. The CDR3 loop spans 12 amino acids. In germline, CDR1 is SGHDT, CDR2 YYEEEE. The CDR3 bases are TGTGCCAGCAGCCGTTCGGAGATGGTGTGGTACTTC. Protein sequence: CASSRSEMVWYF.

The chain is built from TRBV10-3 and TRBJ2-2, with TRBD2 matching 7 bases. V lost 7 bases, J lost 6 bases, and 11 bases stayed unmatched. Germline values: CDR1 ENHRY, CDR2 SYGVKD. CDR3 length: 15 residues. The CDR3 DNA reads as TGTGCCATCAACGAGGCGGGAGAAGGTTCCGGGGAGCTGTTTTTT. This gives the protein CAINEAGEGSGELFF.

The V and J genes are TRBV9 and TRBJ2-1; tentatively, D is TRBD2 (6 bases). The V and J ends lost 0 bases and 0 bases respectively, with 7 bases between them. The germline gives CDR1 SGDLS, CDR2 YYNGEE. CDR3 length equals 15 residues. This CDR3 is CASSVAGVSYNEQFF. The CDR3 region has the DNA TGTGCCAGCAGCGTAGCGGGAGTCTCCTACAATGAGCAGTTCTTC.

The rearrangement uses TRBV4-2 and TRBJ1-1, with D perhaps matching TRBD1 (5 bases). Germline values: CDR1 LGHNA, CDR2 YNFKEQ. V was cut by 4 bases and J by 7 bases, with 16 bases left in between. The CDR3 loop spans 14 amino acids. CDR3 coding DNA: TGTGCCAGCAGCCGGAATGGGGCCGACAATGAAGCTTTCTTT. Its translation: CASSRNGADNEAFF.

The gene calls are TRBV6-8 and TRBJ1-2; tentatively, D is TRBD1 (5 bases). This CDR3 contains 14 residues. The germline CDR1 and CDR2 sequences are MNHGY and SAAAGT. V was cut by 4 bases and J by 0 bases, with 9 bases left in between. CDR3: CASSSQGANYGYTF. CDR3 nucleotides: TGTGCCAGCAGTTCCCAGGGAGCTAACTATGGCTACACCTTC.

This clonotype was seen repeatedly, ten times or more. The chain links TRBV7-9 to TRBJ1-4; no clear D gene. V lost 3 bases to trimming and J lost 8 bases, with 13 bases between them. There are 14 residues in the CDR3. The germline gives CDR1 SEHNR, CDR2 FQNEAQ (reference sequence). The CDR3 DNA follows: TGTGCCAGCAGCTTTTCGTATAGGGCCGAAAAACTGTTTTTT. This gives the protein CASSFSYRAEKLFF.

The V call is TRBV7-6, the J call TRBJ1-4, with D possibly TRBD1 on 5 matching bases. Trimming stripped 5 bases from V and 5 bases from J, with 12 bases between. The V gene's germline CDR1 is SGHVS and CDR2 FNYEAQ. The CDR3 is made up of 14 amino acids. In nucleotides, the CDR3 is TGTGCCAGCAGCCCAATTTCAGGGAATGAAAAACTGTTTTTT. Translation gives CASSPISGNEKLFF.

In this sample, this clonotype turned up a few times. J is TRBJ1-5 and V is TRBV6-6; no clear D gene. This CDR3 contains 12 residues. Germline V lookup: CDR1 MNHNY, CDR2 SVGAGI (reference sequence). The germline V and J ends were trimmed by 8 bases and 16 bases, with 21 bases remaining between them. In nucleotides, the CDR3 is TGTGCCAGCGGATTCCCGATGCGGTCTCAACATTTT. Translation gives CASGFPMRSQHF.

The sample holds one count of this clonotype. The junction does not match germline at one end; this may be a read error. The V and J genes are TRBV6-1 and TRBJ1-3; possibly TRBD1 for D (5 bases). The CDR3 is made up of 16 amino acids. The V gene's germline CDR1 is MNHNS and CDR2 SASEGT. CDR3: CASTETGLWSGNTIYF. In DNA, the CDR3 is TGTGCCAGCACTGAAACGGGACTATGGTCTGGAAACACCATATATTTT.